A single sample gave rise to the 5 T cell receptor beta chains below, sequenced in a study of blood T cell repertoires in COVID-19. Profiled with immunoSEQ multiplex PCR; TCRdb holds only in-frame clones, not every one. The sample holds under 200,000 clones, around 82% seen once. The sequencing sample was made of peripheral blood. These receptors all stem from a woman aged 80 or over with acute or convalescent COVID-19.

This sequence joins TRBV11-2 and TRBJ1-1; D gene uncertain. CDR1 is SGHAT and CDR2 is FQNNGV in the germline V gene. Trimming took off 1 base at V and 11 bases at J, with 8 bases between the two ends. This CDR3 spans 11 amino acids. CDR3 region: CASSLGKEAFF. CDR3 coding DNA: TGTGCCAGCAGCTTAGGAAAGGAGGCTTTCTTT. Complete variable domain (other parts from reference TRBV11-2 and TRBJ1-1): EAGVAQSPRYKIIEKRQSVAFWCNPISGHATLYWYQQILGQGPKLLIQFQNNGVVDDSQLPKDRFSAERLKGVDSTLKIQPAKLEDSAVYLCASSLGKEAFFGQGTRLTVV.

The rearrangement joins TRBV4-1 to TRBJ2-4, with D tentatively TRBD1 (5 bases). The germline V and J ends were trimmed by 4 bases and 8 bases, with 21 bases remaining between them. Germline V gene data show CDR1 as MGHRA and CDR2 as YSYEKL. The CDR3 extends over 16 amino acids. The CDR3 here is CASSRKERGPVDIQYF. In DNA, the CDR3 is TGCGCCAGCAGCCGAAAGGAAAGGGGCCCCGTGGACATTCAGTACTTC.

In DNA form, the CDR3 reads TGTGCCAGCAGCTCTCTCGGGGTGGGCGGGCAAGAGACCCAGTACTTC. Residues: CASSSLGVGGQETQYF. V gene TRBV11-2 combines with J gene TRBJ2-5, with D possibly matching TRBD2 (5 bases). CDR3 length: 16 residues. The germline V gene has CDR1 SGHAT and CDR2 FQNNGV. V was clipped by 4 bases and J by 2 bases, with 17 bases between them.

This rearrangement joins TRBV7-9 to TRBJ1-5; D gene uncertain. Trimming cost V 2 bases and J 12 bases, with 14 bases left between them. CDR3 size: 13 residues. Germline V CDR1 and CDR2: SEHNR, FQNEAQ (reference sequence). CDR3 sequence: CASSLFLGGGQHF. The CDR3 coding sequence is TGTGCCAGCAGCTTATTCCTCGGAGGTGGCCAGCATTTT.

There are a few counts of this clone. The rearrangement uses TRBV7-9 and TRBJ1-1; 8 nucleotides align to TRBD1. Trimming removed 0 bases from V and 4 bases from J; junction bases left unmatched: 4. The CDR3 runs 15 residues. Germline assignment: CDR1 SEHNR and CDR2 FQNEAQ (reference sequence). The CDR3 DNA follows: TGTGCCAGCAGCTTAGCTTCAACAGGGGGCACTGAAGCTTTCTTT. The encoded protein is CASSLASTGGTEAFF.